These T cell receptor beta chains were read from a single sample in a study of OX40 agonist ivuxolimab in advanced cancers. Assay: immunoSEQ multiplex PCR; the TCRdb copy retains only in-frame clones and omits some. This table has about 73,000 clones, roughly 86% appearing once. Sequenced here: CD4+ or CD8+ T cells sorted from blood, sampled in a trial of the OX40 agonist ivuxolimab. The receptors were gathered from an adult with an advanced solid tumor such as melanoma, head and neck, liver or kidney cancer. The CDR3 runs from the conserved cysteine through the conserved F or W. D genes are given only for firm matches. Not all rows give a size; the values are once, few, many and, for expanded clones, a class.

D gene	CDR3 length	clone size	V gene	J gene	CDR3 DNA	CDR3 protein
TRBD1	14	-	TRBV9	TRBJ2-1	TGTGCCAGCAGCCCCCGGGACAGGCGATATGAGCAGTTCTTC	CASSPRDRRYEQFF
-	16	-	TRBV5-1	TRBJ1-6	TGCGCCAGCAGCTCCCGACAGAGCTCCTATAATTCACCCCTCCACTTT	CASSSRQSSYNSPLHF
-	14	few	TRBV10-2	TRBJ1-1	TGCGCCAGCTCCCGAGGGGTAGGGATCACTGAAGCTTTCTTT	CASSRGVGITEAFF
-	12	-	TRBV10-2	TRBJ2-2	TGCGCCATTTCACCGGTAATCGGGGAGCTGTTTTTT	CAISPVIGELFF
-	10	-	TRBV6-1	TRBJ2-4	TGTGCCAGCAGTTGGAACATTCAGTACTTC	CASSWNIQYF
TRBD1	15	-	TRBV28	TRBJ2-1	TGTGCCAGCAGTGCCGAGTACAGGGGCTACAATGAGCAGTTCTTC	CASSAEYRGYNEQFF
TRBD2	16	-	TRBV10-3	TRBJ2-7	TGTGCCATCAGTGAGCTTGGGCGGGAGGGAGCCTACGAGCAGTACTTC	CAISELGREGAYEQYF
TRBD2	15	-	TRBV9	TRBJ2-1	TGTGCCAGCAGCGTAGGCGGGAGCCTTGGGAATGAGCAGTTCTTC	CASSVGGSLGNEQFF
-	15	-	TRBV6-4	TRBJ1-1	TGTGCCAGCAGTGGGCGGGGGCTAGGGAACACTGAAGCTTTCTTT	CASSGRGLGNTEAFF
-	15	-	TRBV29-1	TRBJ2-3	TGCAGCGTTCGAGAGGGCCCGGCGCCGCCAGATACGCAGTATTTT	CSVREGPAPPDTQYF
TRBD1	14	-	TRBV7-2	TRBJ2-5	TGTGCCAGCAGCTTTAACAGGGGTTGGGAGACCCAGTACTTC	CASSFNRGWETQYF
-	15	-	TRBV27	TRBJ2-7	TGTGCCAGCAGTTCGACCGGGACTGGAGGTTTGGAGCAGTACTTC	CASSSTGTGGLEQYF
TRBD1	12	once	TRBV28	TRBJ1-5	TGTGCCATTTCGACAGGGCTTCAGCCCCAGCATTTT	CAISTGLQPQHF
-	13	-	TRBV6-1	TRBJ1-1	TGTGCCAGCAGTGTGGAGTTGAACACTGAAGCTTTCTTT	CASSVELNTEAFF
TRBD1	15	-	TRBV10-1	TRBJ2-7	TGCGCCAGCAGTGAGTCTGTCGGACAGGGGACTGAGCAGTACTTC	CASSESVGQGTEQYF
-	15	-	TRBV19	TRBJ1-1	TGTGCCAGTAGTATAGATGGACAGTTGAACACTGAAGCTTTCTTT	CASSIDGQLNTEAFF
-	11	-	TRBV6-1	TRBJ1-2	TGTGCCAGCGCCGGCTGGGATGGCTACACCTTC	CASAGWDGYTF
-	14	-	TRBV18	TRBJ2-7	TGTGCCAGCTCAAGAACAGGGAGCTCCTACGAGCAGTACTTC	CASSRTGSSYEQYF
-	13	-	TRBV6-5	TRBJ1-2	TGTGCCAGCAGACGGACCGACAAATTAGGCTACACCTTC	CASRRTDKLGYTF
TRBD2	15	-	TRBV25-1	TRBJ2-7	TGTGCCAGCAGTGAGGGACTAGCGGGAGGTTACGAGCAGTACTTC	CASSEGLAGGYEQYF
-	15	-	TRBV12-1	TRBJ1-1	TGTGCCAGCAGCCCGGCCGGGACAAGGAACACTGAAGCTTTCTTT	CASSPAGTRNTEAFF
-	12	-	TRBV6-1	TRBJ1-2	TGTGCCAGCACCCCCGGGGACTATGGCTACACCTTC	CASTPGDYGYTF
-	15	-	TRBV28	TRBJ1-2	TGTGCCAGCAGTTTGGGGGGGCCAGCTAACTATGGCTACACCTTC	CASSLGGPANYGYTF
-	16	-	TRBV27	TRBJ2-6	TGTGCCAGCAGGCGTACGACAGGCTCTGGGGCCAACGTCCTGACTTTC	CASRRTTGSGANVLTF
-	17	-	TRBV4-3	TRBJ1-3	TGCGCCAGCAGCCAAGGAGATTGGGGGGCGGTTGGAAACACCATATATTTT	CASSQGDWGAVGNTIYF
TRBD1	15	-	TRBV10-1	TRBJ1-1	TGCGCCAGCAGTGGGGACAGCAAATTGAACACTGAAGCTTTCTTT	CASSGDSKLNTEAFF
-	13	-	TRBV6-1	TRBJ1-5	TGTGCCATCCGAGGGATTAGCAATCAGCCCCAGCATTTT	CAIRGISNQPQHF